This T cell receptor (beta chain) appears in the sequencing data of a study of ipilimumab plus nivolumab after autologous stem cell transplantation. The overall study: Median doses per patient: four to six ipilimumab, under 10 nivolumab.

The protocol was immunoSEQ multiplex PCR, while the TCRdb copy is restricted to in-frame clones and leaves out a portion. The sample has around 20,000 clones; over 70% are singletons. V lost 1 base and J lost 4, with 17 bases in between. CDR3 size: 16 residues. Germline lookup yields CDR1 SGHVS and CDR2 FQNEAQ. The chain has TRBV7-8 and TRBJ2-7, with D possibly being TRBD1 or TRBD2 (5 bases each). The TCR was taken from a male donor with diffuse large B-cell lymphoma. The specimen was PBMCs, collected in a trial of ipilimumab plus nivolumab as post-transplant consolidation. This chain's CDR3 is CASSLVLLGAEYEQYF. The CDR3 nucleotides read TGTGCCAGCAGCTTAGTTTTGCTCGGGGCTGAATACGAGCAGTACTTC. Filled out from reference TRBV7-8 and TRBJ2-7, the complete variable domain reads GAGVSQSPRYKVAKRGQDVALRCDPISGHVSLFWYQQALGQGPEFLTYFQNEAQLDKSGLPSDRFFAERPEGSVSTLKIQRTQQEDSAVYLCASSLVLLGAEYEQYFGPGTRLTVT.